The 29 T cell receptor beta chains listed next were all sequenced from one sample in a study of identifying expanded T cells in peripheral blood. Sequenced by immunoSEQ multiplex PCR; TCRdb stores in-frame clones only, minus some. This repertoire shows about 100,000 clones, roughly 89% found once; its top ten account for about 16%. Input material: blood. The receptors originated from a person aged 18-69 years in good health.

The chain is built from TRBV4-1 and TRBJ2-7; 14 nucleotides agree with TRBD2. Trimming took 2 bases from V and 9 from J; bases not matched to a gene: 6. This CDR3 region has 15 residues. Germline assignment: CDR1 MGHRA and CDR2 YSYEKL. CDR3 residues: CASSQPGLAGVGQYF. CDR3 DNA sequence: TGCGCCAGCAGCCAACCGGGACTAGCGGGAGTCGGGCAGTACTTC.

The chain couples TRBV7-3 to TRBJ2-5; unclear D gene. The CDR3 sequence is 13 residues long. From germline, CDR1 is SGHTA and CDR2 FQGTGA. V shed 3 bases and J shed 5 bases, with 10 bases lying between them. CDR3 region: CASSFTGGETQYF. The CDR3 coding sequence is TGTGCCAGCAGCTTCACGGGTGGGGAGACCCAGTACTTC.

The count of this clone is one. The chain links TRBV6-6 to TRBJ1-2; 11 positions match TRBD1. There are 13 residues in the CDR3. The V and J ends lost 11 bases and 3 bases, in that order; junction bases with no gene match: 5. The V gene's germline CDR1 is MNHNY and CDR2 SVGAGI (reference sequence). The CDR3 region is CAGGTGGDYGYTF. The CDR3 coding sequence is TGTGCCGGTGGGACAGGGGGTGACTATGGCTACACCTTC.

This chain joins TRBV5-5 and TRBJ2-7, with 9 bases that match TRBD1. With V trimmed by 1 base and J by 3 bases, 2 bases remained unmatched. CDR3 length equals 14 residues. Germline CDR1 is SGHKS and CDR2 is YYEKEE (reference sequence). CDR3 sequence (DNA): TGTGCCAGCAGCTTGACAGGGGGCGGCTACGAGCAGTACTTC. Translation gives CASSLTGGGYEQYF.

The V call is TRBV6-1, the J call TRBJ1-1; D ambiguous. Trimming took 5 bases from V and 0 from J, leaving 4 bases between them. The CDR3 loop spans 12 amino acids. CDR1 and CDR2 (germline): MNHNS, SASEGT. The DNA for the CDR3 is TGTGCCAGCAGTCGTATGAACACTGAAGCTTTCTTT. The encoded protein is CASSRMNTEAFF.

V gene TRBV19 combines with J gene TRBJ2-5; D gene uncertain. Trimming stripped 4 bases from V and 3 bases from J, with 6 bases between. Looked up from germline, CDR1 is LNHDA and CDR2 is SQIVND (reference sequence). This CDR3 has 12 residues. The CDR3 sequence is CASSKAEETQYF. For the CDR3, the DNA is TGTGCCAGTAGTAAGGCGGAAGAGACCCAGTACTTC.

The chain combines TRBV18 with TRBJ2-7, with unresolved D. Germline CDR1 and CDR2: KGHSH and LQKENI. The CDR3 has 14 residues. Between the trimmed V and J ends, which lost 3 bases and 5 bases, there was a span of 14 bases. CDR3 sequence reads: CASSPISGQDEQYF. The CDR3 bases are TGTGCCAGCTCACCGATTTCCGGGCAGGACGAGCAGTACTTC.

The V and J genes are TRBV7-2 and TRBJ1-6, with 11 bases aligning to TRBD1. The CDR3 spans 16 residues. Germline CDR1 reads SGHTA; CDR2 reads FQGNSA. The trim removed 1 base at V and 9 bases at J, leaving 5 bases unmatched. The CDR3 DNA sequence: TGTGCCAGCAGCTTAGATTTAGGGACAGGGGGTTCACCCCTCCACTTT. Translated, it gives CASSLDLGTGGSPLHF.

The V and J genes are TRBV4-3 and TRBJ1-1, with D perhaps TRBD1 (5 bases). Germline V gene data show CDR1 as LGHNA and CDR2 as YSLEER. Trimming took 1 base from V and 1 from J, leaving 16 bases between them. The CDR3 has 17 amino acids. CDR3 region: CASSQGSREGRNTEAFF. The CDR3 region has the DNA TGCGCCAGCAGCCAAGGCTCCCGGGAGGGGAGGAACACTGAAGCTTTCTTT.

This clone occurred a few times. The gene calls are TRBV7-2 and TRBJ2-7; TRBD2 matches at 8 bases. Germline assignment: CDR1 SGHTA and CDR2 FQGNSA. The CDR3 loop spans 14 amino acids. Trimming at V came to 5 bases and at J to 3 bases, leaving 6 bases not matched to a gene. CDR3 in DNA: TGTGCCAGCAGCCCCCGGGGGGGCCACTACGAGCAGTACTTC. Protein product: CASSPRGGHYEQYF.

V gene TRBV5-6 combines with J gene TRBJ2-1; 9 bases match TRBD2. CDR3 length: 17 amino acids. The germline V gene encodes CDR1 SGHDT and CDR2 YYEEEE. V shed 1 base, J shed 4 bases, and the junction held 9 bases outside the gene matches. DNA for the CDR3: TGTGCCAGCAGCTTGTTGGCTAGCGGGGTGATTTACAATGAGCAGTTCTTC. Protein product: CASSLLASGVIYNEQFF.

This chain links TRBV4-1 with TRBJ2-5; D perhaps matches TRBD2 (6 bases). The CDR3 runs 15 residues. Trimming took 4 bases from V and 4 from J, leaving 16 bases between them. Germline V gene lookup returns CDR1 MGHRA and CDR2 YSYEKL. The CDR3 region has the DNA TGCGCCAGCAGCCCAACGGGGGTGGTTGGAGAGACCCAGTACTTC. This codes for CASSPTGVVGETQYF.

V is TRBV15 and J is TRBJ1-1; tentative D call: TRBD1 (6 bases). The CDR3 extends over 16 amino acids. Germline V gives CDR1 LNHNV, CDR2 YYDKDF (reference sequence). Trimming removed 0 bases from V and 1 base from J, with 12 bases in between. CDR3 sequence reads: CATSREADRPNTEAFF. CDR3 nucleotides: TGTGCCACCAGCAGAGAGGCCGACAGGCCGAACACTGAAGCTTTCTTT.

The CDR3 DNA is TGTGCCAGCAGCTTGTTTGGGACAGACTACAATGAGCAGTTCTTC. This sequence encodes CASSLFGTDYNEQFF. V is TRBV5-4 and J is TRBJ2-1; 7 bases line up with TRBD1. V shed 1 base and J 3 bases; nucleotides not matched to a gene: 4. CDR1 is SGHNT, CDR2 YYREEE, per germline (reference sequence). The CDR3 loop spans 15 amino acids.

The gene calls are TRBV5-6 and TRBJ2-7; D may be TRBD1 or TRBD2 (7 bases each). The germline gives CDR1 SGHDT, CDR2 YYEEEE. Trimming removed 4 bases from V and 6 bases from J, with 23 bases in between. CDR3 length: 16 amino acids. The CDR3 region is CASSVGGGQPIREQYF. The CDR3 DNA sequence: TGTGCCAGCAGCGTGGGGGGGGGACAGCCGATCCGCGAGCAGTACTTC.

The V and J genes are TRBV4-2 and TRBJ2-2; a weak D match, TRBD1 (5 bases). Trimming removed 1 base at V and 4 bases at J, with 7 bases between. Looked up from germline, CDR1 is LGHNA and CDR2 is YNFKEQ. The CDR3 sequence is 14 residues long. This CDR3 reads CASSQVRVTGELFF. The CDR3 DNA is TGTGCCAGCAGCCAAGTCAGGGTCACCGGGGAGCTGTTTTTT.

The chain recombines TRBV6-5 with TRBJ2-7; maybe TRBD2 (5 bases). The CDR3 runs to 11 residues. V was pared by 8 bases and J by 4 bases, with 9 bases between. Germline V gene lookup returns CDR1 MNHEY and CDR2 SVGAGI. DNA of the CDR3: TGTGCCAGCCGCGGGTCATACGAGCAGTACTTC. This encodes CASRGSYEQYF.

V and J are TRBV4-3 and TRBJ1-1; unclear D gene. Germline CDR1 LGHNA, CDR2 YSLEER. The ends were cut back, 1 base at V and 2 bases at J, with 8 bases in the middle. This CDR3 has 14 residues. CDR3 sequence reads: CASSQAVGNTEAFF. For the CDR3, the DNA is TGCGCCAGCAGCCAAGCTGTGGGTAACACTGAAGCTTTCTTT.

V usage is TRBV27 and J usage is TRBJ2-3; D might be TRBD1 (7 bases). The CDR3 runs 13 residues. Germline-derived CDR1 and CDR2 are MNHEY and SMNVEV (reference sequence). V was pared by 3 bases and J by 8 bases, with 12 bases between. CDR3 nucleotides: TGTGCCAGCAGTTTCAGGGGGGCGGGTACGCAGTATTTT. Amino acid sequence: CASSFRGAGTQYF.

The chain carries TRBV6-5 and TRBJ2-3; 7 nucleotides align to TRBD1. The V gene's germline CDR1 is MNHEY and CDR2 SVGAGI. V trimming: 5 bases; J trimming: 6 bases; junction bases outside the gene matches: 8. The CDR3 runs 14 residues. Here the CDR3 reads CASSRDRALDTQYF. DNA of the CDR3: TGTGCCAGCAGTCGAGACAGGGCGCTCGATACGCAGTATTTT.

This chain connects TRBV11-3 to TRBJ2-1, with D unclear. The CDR3 has 14 residues. CDR1 and CDR2 (germline): SGHNT, YENEEA. The V gene lost 1 base and the J gene lost 0 bases, with 4 bases spanning the gap. The CDR3 DNA sequence: TGTGCCAGCAGCTTAGGGAGCTCCTACAATGAGCAGTTCTTC. Protein product: CASSLGSSYNEQFF.

The chain joins TRBV7-8 to TRBJ2-1; 7 nucleotides match TRBD2. Unmatched junction bases numbered 12, after V lost 1 base and J lost 12 bases. The CDR3 is 15 amino acids. Germline lookup yields CDR1 SGHVS and CDR2 FQNEAQ. This CDR3 reads CASSLVGQGLTTQFF. DNA of the CDR3: TGTGCCAGCAGCTTAGTGGGGCAGGGACTAACGACGCAGTTCTTC.

This clone was observed once. Mismatch with germline at one junction end may stem from a read error. The J gene is TRBJ2-7, the V gene TRBV6-5; D remains unclear. CDR1 and CDR2 from the germline V gene are MNHEY and SVGAGI. This CDR3 comprises 12 residues. In nucleotides, the CDR3 is TGTGCCAGCAGTGACTCTTCCTACGAGCAGTACTTC. Amino acid sequence: CASSDSSYEQYF.

This clone was observed a single time. This chain joins TRBV27 and TRBJ1-4; D unclear. Trimming removed 6 bases from V and 5 bases from J, with 13 bases in between. The CDR3 length is 14 residues. CDR1 is MNHEY, CDR2 SMNVEV, per germline (reference sequence). CDR3 DNA: TGTGCCAGCAGAGCAAGGGCCGAAAATGAAAAACTGTTTTTT. Its protein product is CASRARAENEKLFF.

This chain connects TRBV21-1 to TRBJ1-2. TRBV21-1 is recorded as a pseudogene. This CDR3 is 17 amino acids long. In nucleotides, the CDR3 is TGTGCCAGCAGCAAAGCGCTTCGAGGGGCAGAGGAATATGGCTACACCTTC. It specifies CASSKALRGAEEYGYTF.

The J gene is TRBJ2-5, the V gene TRBV4-3; 9 bases line up with TRBD1. The better agreement between TRBJ2-7 and the DNA end casts doubt on the J call. Germline loops: CDR1 LGHNA, CDR2 YSLEER. The CDR3 sequence is 15 residues long. The CDR3 DNA sequence: TGCGCCAGCAGCCGAATACAGGGGGCTACCTACGAGCAGTACTTC. It specifies CASSRIQGATYEQYF.

In regard to this clone: The sample has other DNA sequences that encode this CDR3 too. The gene calls are TRBV6-5 and TRBJ2-7; D call uncertain. Trimming left V 2 bases short and J 5 bases short, with 4 bases between. The CDR3 sequence is 11 residues long. Germline V CDR1 and CDR2: MNHEY, SVGAGI. The CDR3 reads CASSYRDEQYF. The CDR3, as DNA: TGTGCCAGCAGTTACAGGGACGAGCAGTACTTC.

The CDR3 nucleotides are TGCGCCAGCAGCCAAGATCTTACTAGCAATCAGCCCCAGCATTTT. It is translated as CASSQDLTSNQPQHF. This chain uses TRBV4-3 with TRBJ1-5, with D uncertain. The germline V gene has CDR1 LGHNA and CDR2 YSLEER. CDR3 length equals 15 residues. V shed 0 bases and J shed 0 bases, with 6 bases lying between them.

This clone was seen just once. This chain joins TRBV6-5 and TRBJ2-7; D ambiguous. This CDR3 spans 14 amino acids. Germline lookup yields CDR1 MNHEY and CDR2 SVGAGI. V lost 7 bases to trimming and J lost 5 bases, with 18 bases between them. The CDR3 loop is CASTYPGPKNEQYF. The CDR3 bases are TGTGCCAGCACCTACCCAGGCCCCAAGAACGAGCAGTACTTC.